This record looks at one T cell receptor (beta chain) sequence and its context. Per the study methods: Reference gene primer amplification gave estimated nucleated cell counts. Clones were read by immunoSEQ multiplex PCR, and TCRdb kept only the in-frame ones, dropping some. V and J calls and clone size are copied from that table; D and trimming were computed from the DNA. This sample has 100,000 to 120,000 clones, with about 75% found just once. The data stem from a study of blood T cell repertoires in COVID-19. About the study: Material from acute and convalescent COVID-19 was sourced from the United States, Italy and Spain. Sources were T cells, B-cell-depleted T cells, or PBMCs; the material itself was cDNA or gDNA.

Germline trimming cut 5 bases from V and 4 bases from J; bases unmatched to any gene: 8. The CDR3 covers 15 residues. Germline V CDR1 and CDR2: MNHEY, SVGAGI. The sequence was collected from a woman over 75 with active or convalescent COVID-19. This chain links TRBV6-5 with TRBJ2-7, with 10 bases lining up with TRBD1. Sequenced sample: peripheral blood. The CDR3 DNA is TGTGCCAGCAGTCGACCGGGACAGGGGAGGTACGAGCAGTACTTC. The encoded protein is CASSRPGQGRYEQYF.